The clone carrying this T cell receptor (beta chain) was seen only once. Authors' analysis steps: Amplifying reference gene primers gave estimates of nucleated cell counts. The assay was immunoSEQ multiplex PCR, and TCRdb's table has in-frame clones only and misses some. That table gives V, J and clone size, and the DNA gave D and trimming. The data show tens of thousands of clones, 80% to 90% seen once. This record comes from a study of blood T cell repertoires in COVID-19. The wider study: The samples span acute and convalescent COVID-19 from the United States, Italy and Spain.

This CDR3 comprises 14 residues. Trimming pared 4 bases from V and 1 base from J, leaving 10 bases between. Germline CDR1 MNHEY, CDR2 SMNVEV (reference sequence). In Seattle, patients joined the study during active infection and were tracked longitudinally. This chain links TRBV27 with TRBJ1-1; no reliable D call. This receptor was identified in a woman older than 75 with COVID-19, enrolled during active disease. The sequencing input was peripheral blood. The CDR3 is CASSSRAGNTEAFF. The CDR3 DNA reads TGTGCCAGCAGTTCCCGGGCGGGGAACACTGAAGCTTTCTTT.